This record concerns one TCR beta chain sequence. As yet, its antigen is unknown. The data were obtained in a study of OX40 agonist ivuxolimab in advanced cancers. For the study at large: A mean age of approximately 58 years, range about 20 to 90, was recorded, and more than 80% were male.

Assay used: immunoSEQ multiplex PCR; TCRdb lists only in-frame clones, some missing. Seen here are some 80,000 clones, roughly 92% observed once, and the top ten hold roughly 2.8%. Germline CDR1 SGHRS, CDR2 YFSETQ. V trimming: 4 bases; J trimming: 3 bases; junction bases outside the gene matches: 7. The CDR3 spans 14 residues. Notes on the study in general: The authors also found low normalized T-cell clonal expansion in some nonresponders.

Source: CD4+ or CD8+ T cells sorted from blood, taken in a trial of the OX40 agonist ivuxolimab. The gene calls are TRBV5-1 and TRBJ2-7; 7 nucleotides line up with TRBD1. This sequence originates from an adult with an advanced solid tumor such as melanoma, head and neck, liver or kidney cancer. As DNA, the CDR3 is TGCGCCAGCAGCACAGGGGAAAGGTACTACGAGCAGTACTTC. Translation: CASSTGERYYEQYF.